The present T cell receptor (beta chain) was sequenced within a study of T cells in localized non-small cell lung cancer. CDR3 length equals 14 residues. Trimming pared 0 bases from V and 4 bases from J, leaving 10 bases between. Germline V lookup: CDR1 SGDLS, CDR2 YYNGEE. Sequencing was performed with immunoSEQ multiplex PCR; in TCRdb, only in-frame clones are kept and a portion is missing. The table has some 78,000 clones, approximately 84% seen once. A remark on this clone: Its antigen is not identified.

Broader study findings: Uninvolved adjacent lung showed higher T cell clonality than tumor.

The V and J genes are TRBV9 and TRBJ2-5, with D tentatively TRBD1 (6 bases). This receptor was taken from a man aged 35 to 70 with stage I lung adenocarcinoma. The material was peripheral blood, obtained before any cancer treatment. This CDR3 reads CASSVGGHLETQYF. CDR3 nucleotide sequence: TGTGCCAGCAGCGTAGGGGGGCACCTAGAGACCCAGTACTTC.